Sequencing of this T cell receptor beta chain was carried out in a study of cytomegalovirus exposure and HLA in healthy donors. With respect to this clone: The antigen remains undetermined.

The CDR3 covers 14 residues. The V gene end was trimmed by 3 bases and the J gene end by 5 bases; junction bases not matched to a gene: 6. Germline V gene lookup returns CDR1 SGHNT and CDR2 YYREEE (reference sequence). Here immunoSEQ multiplex PCR was the method, and the copy in TCRdb shows in-frame clones only, minus some. This table holds 200,000 to 250,000 clones, about nine tenths found once. The study's findings and limits: Clusters of TCRs from the first cohort tended to co-occur in the approximately 120 validation repertoires (as a later analysis found).

The chain employs TRBV5-4 and TRBJ2-7; 9 positions agree with TRBD1. Sequenced: PBMCs. The receptor comes from a woman between 18 and 29 years old in good health and CMV-seropositive. This chain's CDR3 is CASSWGQGYDEQYF. The CDR3 DNA reads as TGTGCCAGCAGCTGGGGACAGGGATATGACGAGCAGTACTTC.